In this sample, the clone carrying this T cell receptor beta chain turned up a few times. This record comes from a study of patients and donors after allogeneic stem cell transplantation. The CDR3 has 14 residues. One entry per CDR3 protein, called by TCRdb with MiXCR from the RT-PCR reads. The sample shows 16,000 or so distinct CDR3 sequences, around a quarter of them seen only once. The gene calls are TRBV21-1 and TRBJ1-1; the table's D call TRBD1 went unverified against the DNA. TRBV21-1 is listed as a pseudogene. Sample: blood, either unsorted or a sorted T cell fraction (not recorded which). This clonotype originated in a human donor who was either an allogeneic HSCT recipient or a stem cell or donor lymphocyte infusion donor (not recorded which). It is not recorded whose cells these are; they may come from a transplant donor. The CDR3 region is CASSGGATNTEAFF. The CDR3 nucleotides read TGTGCCAGCAGCGGGGGAGCAACGAACACTGAAGCTTTCTTT.